This is a list of T cell receptor beta chains from one sample in a study of blood T cell repertoires in COVID-19. The method was immunoSEQ multiplex PCR; TCRdb's version includes in-frame clones alone and lacks a portion of them. The data hold some 150,000 clones, with 80% to 90% observed a single time. The sequenced sample consisted of peripheral blood. The receptor source for this set is a woman in her seventies with COVID-19, enrolled during active disease. Both conserved end residues are part of each CDR3. D genes are given only for firm matches. Part of the rows lack a size; the others show once, few, many or a class for expanded clones.

.,.,TRBJ1-5,TRBV28,CASSLTPGWNQPQHF,TGTGCCAGCAGTTTAACTCCCGGGTGGAATCAGCCCCAGCATTTT
once,TRBD2,TRBJ2-7,TRBV7-8,CASSLIGGAGESEQYF,TGTGCCAGCAGCTTAATCGGTGGGGCGGGAGAAAGCGAGCAGTACTTC
.,.,TRBJ1-5,TRBV27,CASQQGWGNQPQHF,TGTGCCAGCCAACAGGGTTGGGGCAATCAGCCCCAGCATTTT
.,TRBD2,TRBJ2-1,TRBV4-2,CASSQESIGGAGNEQFF,TGTGCCAGCAGCCAAGAAAGTATCGGGGGGGCCGGCAATGAGCAGTTCTTC
.,.,TRBJ1-1,TRBV19,CASSPGEARNTEAFF,TGTGCCAGTAGTCCGGGGGAGGCGCGGAACACTGAAGCTTTCTTT
.,TRBD2,TRBJ2-7,TRBV6-5,CASGLAGVGEQYF,TGTGCCAGCGGGTTAGCGGGAGTAGGCGAGCAGTACTTC
once,.,TRBJ1-4,TRBV28,CASRLYRTVNEKLFF,TGTGCCAGCAGGTTGTACCGGACAGTTAATGAAAAACTGTTTTTT
.,.,TRBJ2-3,TRBV7-2,CASSLRSGGDTQYF,TGTGCCAGCAGCTTAAGGTCCGGGGGAGATACGCAGTATTTT
once,TRBD1,TRBJ1-5,TRBV19,CASSMGQGRIGNQPQHF,TGTGCCAGTAGTATGGGACAGGGGAGGATTGGCAATCAGCCCCAGCATTTT
.,.,TRBJ1-5,TRBV27,CASTQGPGSQPQHF,TGTGCCAGCACACAGGGTCCAGGCAGTCAGCCCCAGCATTTT
.,.,TRBJ1-2,TRBV11-2,CASSEDSNYGYTF,TGTGCCAGCAGCGAGGACAGTAACTATGGCTACACCTTC
few,TRBD2,TRBJ2-7,TRBV27,CASSSEAGGYEQYF,TGTGCCAGCAGTTCTGAGGCGGGAGGCTACGAGCAGTACTTC
.,.,TRBJ2-5,TRBV3-1/TRBV3-2,CASSQDPGSQETQYF,TGTGCCAGCAGCCAAGACCCGGGTAGCCAGGAGACCCAGTACTTC
.,TRBD2,TRBJ2-5,TRBV30,CAWRLPGLAAKTQYF,TGTGCCTGGAGACTCCCAGGACTAGCCGCGAAGACCCAGTACTTC
few,.,TRBJ1-2,TRBV30,CAWSTLYGYTF,TGTGCCTGGAGTACCCTATATGGCTACACCTTC
.,TRBD1,TRBJ1-2,TRBV5-4,CASSKDRGEYGYTF,TGTGCCAGCAGCAAAGACAGGGGGGAGTATGGCTACACCTTC
.,.,TRBJ2-2,TRBV7-8,CASSLGRLTSTGELFF,TGTGCCAGCAGCTTAGGACGGCTGACATCCACCGGGGAGCTGTTTTTT
once,.,TRBJ1-5,TRBV28,CASSQYSNQPQHF,TGTGCCAGCAGTCAGTATAGCAATCAGCCCCAGCATTTT
.,TRBD2,TRBJ2-1,TRBV5-1,CASSFLSGSLNEQFF,TGCGCCAGCAGCTTTTTAAGCGGGAGTCTCAATGAGCAGTTCTTC
.,TRBD1,TRBJ1-1,TRBV7-2,CASSVTGTDGTEAFF,TGTGCCAGCAGCGTCACCGGGACAGATGGGACTGAAGCTTTCTTT
once,.,TRBJ2-5,TRBV19,CASSIGTGETQYF,TGTGCCAGTAGTATAGGGACGGGGGAGACCCAGTACTTC
.,.,TRBJ1-2,TRBV9,CASSGGDHNYGYTF,TGTGCCAGCAGCGGGGGCGATCATAACTATGGCTACACCTTC
.,.,TRBJ2-5,TRBV10-1,CASRPPGLKETQYF,TGCGCCAGCAGACCACCCGGACTCAAAGAGACCCAGTACTTC
.,TRBD1,TRBJ2-5,TRBV4-2,CASSQDGTGGETQYF,TGTGCCAGCAGCCAAGATGGGACAGGGGGGGAGACCCAGTACTTC
once,.,TRBJ2-1,TRBV30,CAWSGDWPGGNEQFF,TGTGCCTGGAGTGGGGACTGGCCTGGTGGCAATGAGCAGTTCTTC
once,.,TRBJ2-4,TRBV19,CASSMRVLARGGANIQYF,TGTGCCAGTAGTATGAGGGTTCTAGCGAGGGGGGGCGCAAACATTCAGTACTTC
.,.,TRBJ2-1,TRBV5-8,CASSSKPSIREAPYNEQFF,TGTGCCAGCAGCTCGAAGCCATCGATCAGGGAAGCGCCCTACAATGAGCAGTTCTTC
.,.,TRBJ1-1,TRBV3-1/TRBV3-2,CASSQDLGAGEAFF,TGTGCCAGCAGCCAAGATCTGGGGGCAGGTGAAGCTTTCTTT
.,.,TRBJ1-2,TRBV18,CASSPPVRLSDGYTF,TGTGCCAGCTCACCACCGGTCAGGCTCTCGGATGGCTACACCTTC
.,TRBD1,TRBJ1-1,TRBV30,CAWTGGYTEAFF,TGTGCCTGGACAGGGGGGTACACTGAAGCTTTCTTT
.,.,TRBJ1-5,TRBV19,CASRASGLNQPQHF,TGTGCCAGTCGGGCCTCAGGGCTCAATCAGCCCCAGCATTTT
.,.,TRBJ1-1,TRBV28,CASSPGHLQSTEAFF,TGTGCCAGCAGCCCCGGACATCTACAGAGCACTGAAGCTTTCTTT
.,.,TRBJ1-2,TRBV19,CASSSGYGYTF,TGTGCCAGTAGTAGCGGTTATGGCTACACCTTC
.,.,TRBJ2-7,TRBV6-6,CASMRDFARYEQYF,TGTGCCAGCATGAGGGACTTCGCCAGATACGAGCAGTACTTC
.,.,TRBJ1-3,TRBV7-6,CASSLVSASSGNTIYF,TGTGCCAGCAGCTTAGTCTCAGCGAGCTCTGGAAACACCATATATTTT
.,TRBD1,TRBJ1-3,TRBV28,CASSLFQGASGNTIYF,TGTGCCAGCAGTTTATTCCAGGGGGCTTCTGGAAACACCATATATTTT
once,.,TRBJ1-1,TRBV4-2,CASSQEQGPGTEAFF,TGTGCCAGCAGCCAAGAACAGGGCCCGGGGACTGAAGCTTTCTTT
.,TRBD1,TRBJ2-1,TRBV9,CASSVEVGQGQSNEQFF,TGTGCCAGCAGCGTAGAAGTAGGGCAGGGACAGAGTAATGAGCAGTTCTTC
once,.,TRBJ2-3,TRBV5-1,CASSLPPSDTQYF,TGCGCCAGCAGCTTGCCCCCATCCGATACGCAGTATTTT
.,TRBD1,TRBJ1-2,TRBV5-5,CASDTGGAKGYTF,TGTGCCAGCGATACAGGGGGCGCGAAGGGCTACACCTTC
few,.,TRBJ2-3,TRBV19,CASRPRVSTDTQYF,TGTGCCAGTAGACCCAGGGTGAGCACAGATACGCAGTATTTT
.,TRBD1,TRBJ1-4,TRBV11-2,CASSSGQERNEKLFF,TGTGCCAGCAGTTCTGGACAGGAGAGGAATGAAAAACTGTTTTTT
.,.,TRBJ2-1,TRBV14,CASSQGGRPYNEQFF,TGTGCCAGCAGCCAAGGAGGGCGCCCCTACAATGAGCAGTTCTTC
.,.,TRBJ1-2,TRBV28,CASSKLRQIYYGYTF,TGTGCCAGCAGCAAATTACGACAGATATACTATGGCTACACCTTC
.,.,TRBJ2-1,TRBV5-4,CASSLPGVYNEQFF,TGTGCCAGCAGCTTGCCAGGGGTCTACAATGAGCAGTTCTTC
.,.,TRBJ1-1,TRBV6-1,CASSELAGRTEAFF,TGTGCCAGCAGTGAGCTTGCGGGACGGACTGAAGCTTTCTTT
.,TRBD2,TRBJ2-7,TRBV3-1/TRBV3-2,CASSQGMGGPESEQYF,TGTGCCAGCAGCCAAGGTATGGGAGGGCCCGAGAGCGAGCAGTACTTC
.,TRBD1,TRBJ2-3,TRBV2,CASSEWDRGRDTQYF,TGTGCCAGCAGTGAGTGGGACAGGGGGCGCGATACGCAGTATTTT
.,.,TRBJ2-5,TRBV11-2,CASSLFRGETQYF,TGTGCCAGCAGCTTATTTCGAGGGGAGACCCAGTACTTC
.,.,TRBJ2-6,TRBV30,CAWSGGILPSGANVLTF,TGTGCCTGGAGTGGAGGGATCCTGCCCTCTGGGGCCAACGTCCTGACTTTC
few,.,TRBJ1-5,TRBV29-1,CSVAGANGNQPQHF,TGCAGCGTTGCTGGGGCGAATGGCAATCAGCCCCAGCATTTT
.,.,TRBJ2-7,TRBV7-6,CASSLAMGGEQYF,TGTGCCAGCAGCTTAGCTATGGGGGGTGAGCAGTACTTC
.,.,TRBJ1-5,TRBV7-8,CASSLVPYRDQPQHF,TGTGCCAGCAGCTTAGTCCCTTACAGGGATCAGCCCCAGCATTTT
once,.,TRBJ1-6,TRBV19,CASSIQGSNSPLHF,TGTGCCAGTAGTATTCAGGGGAGCAATTCACCCCTCCACTTT